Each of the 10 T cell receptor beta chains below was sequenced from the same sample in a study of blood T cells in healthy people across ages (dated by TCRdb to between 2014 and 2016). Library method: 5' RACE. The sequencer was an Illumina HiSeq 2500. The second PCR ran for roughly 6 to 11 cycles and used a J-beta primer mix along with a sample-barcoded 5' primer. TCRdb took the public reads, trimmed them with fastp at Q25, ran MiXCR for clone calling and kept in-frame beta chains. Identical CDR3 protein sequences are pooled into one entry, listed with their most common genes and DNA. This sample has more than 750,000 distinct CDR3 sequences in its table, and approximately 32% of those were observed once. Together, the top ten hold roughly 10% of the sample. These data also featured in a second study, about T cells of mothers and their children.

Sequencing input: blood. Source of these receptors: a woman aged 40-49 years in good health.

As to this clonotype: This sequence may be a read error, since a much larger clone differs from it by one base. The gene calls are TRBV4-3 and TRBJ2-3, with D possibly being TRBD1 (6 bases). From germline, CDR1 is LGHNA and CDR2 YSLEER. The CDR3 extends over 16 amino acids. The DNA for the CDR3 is TGCGCCAGCAGCCAATATTACAGGGCTGGCACAGATATGCAGTATTTT. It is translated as CASSQYYRAGTDMQYF.

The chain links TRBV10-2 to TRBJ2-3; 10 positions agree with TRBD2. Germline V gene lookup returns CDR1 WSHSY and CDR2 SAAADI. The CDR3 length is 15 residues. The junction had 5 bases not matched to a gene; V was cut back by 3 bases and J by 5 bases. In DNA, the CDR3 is TGCGCCAGCAGTGACCCTAGCGGGAGCGTAGATACGCAGTATTTT. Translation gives CASSDPSGSVDTQYF.

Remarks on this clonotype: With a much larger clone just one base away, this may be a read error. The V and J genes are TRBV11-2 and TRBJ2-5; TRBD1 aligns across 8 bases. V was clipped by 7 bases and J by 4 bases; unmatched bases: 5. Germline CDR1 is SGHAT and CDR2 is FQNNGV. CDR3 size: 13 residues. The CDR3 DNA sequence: TGTGCCAGCAACCTGGACAGGGCAGAGACCCAGTACTTC. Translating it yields CASNLDRAETQYF.

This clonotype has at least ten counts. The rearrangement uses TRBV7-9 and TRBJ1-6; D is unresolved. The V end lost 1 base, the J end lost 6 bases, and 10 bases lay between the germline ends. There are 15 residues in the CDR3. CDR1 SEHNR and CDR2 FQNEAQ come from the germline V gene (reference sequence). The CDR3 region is CASSLGSEPNSPLHF. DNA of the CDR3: TGTGCCAGCAGCTTAGGTTCCGAGCCTAATTCACCCCTCCACTTT.

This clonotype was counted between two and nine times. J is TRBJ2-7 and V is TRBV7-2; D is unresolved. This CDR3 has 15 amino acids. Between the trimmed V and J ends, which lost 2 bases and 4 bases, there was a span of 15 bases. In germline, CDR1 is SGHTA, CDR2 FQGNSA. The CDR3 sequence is CASSLNLSPPYEQYF. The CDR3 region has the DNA TGTGCCAGCAGCTTAAATCTTAGCCCTCCTTACGAGCAGTACTTC. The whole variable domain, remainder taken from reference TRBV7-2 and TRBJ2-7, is GAGVSQSPSNKVTEKGKDVELRCDPISGHTALYWYRQSLGQGLEFLIYFQGNSAPDKSGLPSDRFSAERTGGSVSTLTIQRTQQEDSAVYLCASSLNLSPPYEQYFGPGTRLTVT.

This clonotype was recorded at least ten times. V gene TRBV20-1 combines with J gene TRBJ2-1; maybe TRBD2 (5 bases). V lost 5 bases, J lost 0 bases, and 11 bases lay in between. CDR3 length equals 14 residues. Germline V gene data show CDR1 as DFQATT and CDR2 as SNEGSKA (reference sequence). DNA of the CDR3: TGCAGTGCTGTGACTACCCTCTCCTACAATGAGCAGTTCTTC. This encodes CSAVTTLSYNEQFF.

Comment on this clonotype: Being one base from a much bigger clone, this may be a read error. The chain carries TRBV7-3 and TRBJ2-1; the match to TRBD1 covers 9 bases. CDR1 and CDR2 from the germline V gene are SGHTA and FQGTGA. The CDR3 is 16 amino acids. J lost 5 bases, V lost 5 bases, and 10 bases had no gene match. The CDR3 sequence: CASSLGTGLSHNEQFF. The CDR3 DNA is TGTGCCAGCAGCCTGGGGACAGGGTTATCCCACAATGAGCAGTTCTTC.

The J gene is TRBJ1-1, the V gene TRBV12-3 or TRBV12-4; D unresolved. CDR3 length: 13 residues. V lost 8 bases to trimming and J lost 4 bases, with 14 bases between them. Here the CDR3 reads CASEIRSSTEAFF. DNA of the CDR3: TGTGCCAGCGAGATTCGGTCTTCCACTGAAGCTTTCTTT.

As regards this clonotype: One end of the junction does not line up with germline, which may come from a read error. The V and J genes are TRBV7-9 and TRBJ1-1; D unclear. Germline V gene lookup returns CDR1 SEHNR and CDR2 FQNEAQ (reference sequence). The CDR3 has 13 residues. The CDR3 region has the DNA TGTGCCGGCAGCCACCCCAGATCTAGTGAAGCTTTCTTT. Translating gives CAGSHPRSSEAFF.

This CDR3 reads CASRGTGGAGELFF. The CDR3 DNA reads TGTGCCAGCAGGGGGACAGGGGGGGCCGGGGAGCTGTTTTTT. This rearrangement joins TRBV25-1 to TRBJ2-2; 11 bases are shared with TRBD1. Trimming removed 6 bases from V and 6 bases from J; junction bases left unmatched: 3. Germline V CDR1 and CDR2: MGHDK, SYGVNS. The length of the CDR3 is 14 residues.